This T cell receptor beta chain was retrieved from a study of cytomegalovirus exposure and HLA in healthy donors. Study findings and constraints: Another analysis was done later, and it associated fewer than 20,000 TCR beta sequences with HLA alleles at 0.05 false discovery rate.

PCR used 60 Vbeta primers and 13 Jbeta primers. Data came from immunoSEQ multiplex PCR; TCRdb stores just in-frame clones and leaves some out. The sample carries 150,000 to 200,000 clones, around three quarters recorded once. Everyone who donated was a healthy bone marrow donor. When sampled, the donors appeared nominally healthy, though they likely had unrecorded immune exposures. On this clone itself: Its specificity is unknown.

This clonotype was sampled from a boy aged 5-17 years in good health and CMV-seronegative. Sequenced input: PBMCs.

The CDR3, as DNA: TGTGCCAGCAGCTTAGTACAGGGGGGGACTGAAGCTTTCTTT. This translates into CASSLVQGGTEAFF. The gene calls are TRBV7-8 and TRBJ1-1, with 8 bases identical to TRBD1. J gave up 5 bases and V 1 base, and 3 bases lay outside the gene matches. Germline V gene data show CDR1 as SGHVS and CDR2 as FQNEAQ. The CDR3 spans 14 residues.